This TCR beta chain stems from a study of cytomegalovirus exposure and HLA in healthy donors. Study observations and caveats: A later analysis found most CMV-associated TCR beta chains apparently HLA-restricted. Several top significant clusters appeared, in a later analysis, to be linked to common viral pathogens.

The CDR3 totals 15 residues. Germline V gene lookup returns CDR1 SNHLY and CDR2 FYNNEI. V was clipped by 5 bases and J by 0 bases, with 11 bases between them. Primers: 60 Vbeta forward and 13 Jbeta reverse. TCRdb keeps only in-frame clones here, not all; method: immunoSEQ multiplex PCR. Of about 110,000 clones listed, 69% are singletons. Only a few counts were recorded for this clone. Its antigen is not identified. This specimen includes other DNA sequences encoding the same CDR3. Sequencing input: PBMCs. The rearrangement links TRBV2 to TRBJ2-4, with D uncertain. The TCR originated in a woman between 65 and 79 years old in good health and CMV-seropositive. The CDR3 DNA is TGTGCCAGCAGTCCCCTTGGAGTAGCCAAAAACATTCAGTACTTC. It yields the protein CASSPLGVAKNIQYF.